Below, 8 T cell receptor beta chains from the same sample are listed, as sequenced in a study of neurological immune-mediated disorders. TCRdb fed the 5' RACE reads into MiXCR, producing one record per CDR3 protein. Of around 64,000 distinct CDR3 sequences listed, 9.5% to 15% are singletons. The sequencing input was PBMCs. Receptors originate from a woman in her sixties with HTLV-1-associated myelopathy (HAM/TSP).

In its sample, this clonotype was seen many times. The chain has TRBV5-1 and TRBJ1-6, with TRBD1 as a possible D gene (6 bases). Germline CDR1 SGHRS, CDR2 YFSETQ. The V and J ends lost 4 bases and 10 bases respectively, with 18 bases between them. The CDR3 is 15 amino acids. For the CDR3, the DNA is TGCGCCAGCAGCACACAAAGTGGAGGGGGATCACCCCTCCACTTT. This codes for CASSTQSGGGSPLHF.

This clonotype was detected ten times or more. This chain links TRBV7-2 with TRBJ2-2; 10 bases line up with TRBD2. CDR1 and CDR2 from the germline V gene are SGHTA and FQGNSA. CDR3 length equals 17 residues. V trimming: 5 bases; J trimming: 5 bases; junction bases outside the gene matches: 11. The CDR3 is CASSPRTSGMGTGELFF. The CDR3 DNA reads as TGTGCCAGCAGCCCTCGAACTAGCGGGATGGGAACCGGGGAGCTGTTTTTT.

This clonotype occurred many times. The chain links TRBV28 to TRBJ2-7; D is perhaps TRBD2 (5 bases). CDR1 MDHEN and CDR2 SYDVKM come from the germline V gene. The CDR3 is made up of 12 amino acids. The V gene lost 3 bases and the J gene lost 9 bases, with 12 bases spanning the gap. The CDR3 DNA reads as TGTGCCAGCAGTTTTTCGGGATCCGGGCAGTACTTC. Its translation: CASSFSGSGQYF.

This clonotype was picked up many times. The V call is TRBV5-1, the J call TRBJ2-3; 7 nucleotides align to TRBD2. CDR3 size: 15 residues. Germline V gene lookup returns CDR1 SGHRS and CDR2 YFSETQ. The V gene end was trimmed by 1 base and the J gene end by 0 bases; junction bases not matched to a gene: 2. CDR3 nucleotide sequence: TGCGCCAGCAGCTTGCTAGCGGCTAGCACAGATACGCAGTATTTT. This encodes CASSLLAASTDTQYF.

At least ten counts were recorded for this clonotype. The CDR3 DNA follows: TGCAGTGCCTCAAGCCCGGGACAGGGAAAAGAGACCCAGTACTTC. Protein product: CSASSPGQGKETQYF. The chain combines TRBV20-1 with TRBJ2-5; TRBD1 agrees at 9 bases. Losses at the gene ends were 6 bases for V and 3 bases for J; bases not matched to a gene: 11. CDR1 DFQATT and CDR2 SNEGSKA come from the germline V gene (reference sequence). This CDR3 is 15 amino acids long.

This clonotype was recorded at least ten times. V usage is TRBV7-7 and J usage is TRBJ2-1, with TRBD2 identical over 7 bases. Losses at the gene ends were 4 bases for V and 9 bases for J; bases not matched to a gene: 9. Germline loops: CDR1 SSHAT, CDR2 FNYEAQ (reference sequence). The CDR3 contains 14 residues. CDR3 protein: CASSSGLTSREQFF. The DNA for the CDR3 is TGTGCCAGCAGCTCGGGACTAACATCACGTGAGCAGTTCTTC.

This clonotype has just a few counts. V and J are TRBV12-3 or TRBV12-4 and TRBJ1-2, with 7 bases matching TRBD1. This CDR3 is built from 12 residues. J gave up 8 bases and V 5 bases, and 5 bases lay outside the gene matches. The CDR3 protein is CASSPADRGYTF. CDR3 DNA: TGTGCCAGCAGTCCGGCGGACAGGGGCTACACCTTC.

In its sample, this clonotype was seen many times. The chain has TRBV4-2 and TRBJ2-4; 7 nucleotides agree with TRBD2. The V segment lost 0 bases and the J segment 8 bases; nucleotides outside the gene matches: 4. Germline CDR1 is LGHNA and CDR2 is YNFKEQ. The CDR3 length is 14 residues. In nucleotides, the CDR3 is TGTGCCAGCAGCCAAGAGAGGGAGGGAGACATTCAGTACTTC. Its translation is CASSQEREGDIQYF.